This T cell receptor beta chain is from a study of shared clonotypes between healthy human individuals. Study-level findings and limits: Sorted-subset sequencing was shown by rarefaction to be incomplete despite large depth.

Here immunoSEQ multiplex PCR was the method, and the copy in TCRdb shows in-frame clones only, minus some. The table includes around 2.5 million clones, approximately 93% detected once. A single count supports this clone. Its antigen is still unknown. Germline CDR1 is SGHTA and CDR2 is FQGTGA. V was shortened by 6 bases and J by 6 bases, with 18 bases between the two germline ends. CDR3 size: 14 residues. V gene TRBV7-3 combines with J gene TRBJ2-7; a possible D gene is TRBD2 (5 bases). Sample: naive CD4+ T cells from PBMCs. Subset meaning: CD45RA+ positively selected. This clonotype was obtained from a man younger than 35 in good health. Some clones in this sample may be carry-over from other donors' samples. DNA of the CDR3: TGTGCCAGCAGTACGGGGTCGGATTTTTCCGAGCAGTACTTC. It encodes CASSTGSDFSEQYF.